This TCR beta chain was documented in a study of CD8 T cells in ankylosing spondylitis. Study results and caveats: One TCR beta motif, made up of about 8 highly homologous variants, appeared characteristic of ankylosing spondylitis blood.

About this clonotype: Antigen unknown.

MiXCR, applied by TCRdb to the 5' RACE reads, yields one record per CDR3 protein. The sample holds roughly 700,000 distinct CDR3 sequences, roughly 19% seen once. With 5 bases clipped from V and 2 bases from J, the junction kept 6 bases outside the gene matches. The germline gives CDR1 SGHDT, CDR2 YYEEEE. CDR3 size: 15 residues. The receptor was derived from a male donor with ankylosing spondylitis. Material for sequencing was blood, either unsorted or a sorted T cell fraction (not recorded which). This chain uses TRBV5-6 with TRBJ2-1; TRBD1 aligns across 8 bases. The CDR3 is CASSLDRAPYNEQFF. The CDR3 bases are TGTGCCAGCAGTCTGGACAGGGCCCCCTACAATGAGCAGTTCTTC. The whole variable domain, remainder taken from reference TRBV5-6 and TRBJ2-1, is DAGVTQSPTHLIKTRGQQVTLRCSPKSGHDTVSWYQQALGQGPQFIFQYYEEEERQRGNFPDRFSGHQFPNYSSELNVNALLLGDSALYLCASSLDRAPYNEQFFGPGTRLTVL.